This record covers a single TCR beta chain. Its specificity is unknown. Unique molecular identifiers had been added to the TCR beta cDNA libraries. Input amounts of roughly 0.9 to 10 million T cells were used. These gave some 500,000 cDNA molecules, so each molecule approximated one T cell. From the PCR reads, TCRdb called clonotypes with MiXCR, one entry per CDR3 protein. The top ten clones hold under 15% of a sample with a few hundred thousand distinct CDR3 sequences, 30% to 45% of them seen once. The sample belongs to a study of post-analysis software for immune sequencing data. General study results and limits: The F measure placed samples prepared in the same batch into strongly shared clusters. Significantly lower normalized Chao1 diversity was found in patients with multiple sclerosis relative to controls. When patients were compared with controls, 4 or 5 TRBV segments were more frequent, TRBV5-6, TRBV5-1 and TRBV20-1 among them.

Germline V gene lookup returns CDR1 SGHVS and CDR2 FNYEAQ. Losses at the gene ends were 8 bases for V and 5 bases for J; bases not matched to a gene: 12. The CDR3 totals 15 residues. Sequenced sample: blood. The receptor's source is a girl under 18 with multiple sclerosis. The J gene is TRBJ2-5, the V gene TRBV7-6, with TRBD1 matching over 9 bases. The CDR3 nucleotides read TGTGCCAGCTCGTATCGAACAGGGGGCTTGGAGACCCAGTACTTC. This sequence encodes CASSYRTGGLETQYF.